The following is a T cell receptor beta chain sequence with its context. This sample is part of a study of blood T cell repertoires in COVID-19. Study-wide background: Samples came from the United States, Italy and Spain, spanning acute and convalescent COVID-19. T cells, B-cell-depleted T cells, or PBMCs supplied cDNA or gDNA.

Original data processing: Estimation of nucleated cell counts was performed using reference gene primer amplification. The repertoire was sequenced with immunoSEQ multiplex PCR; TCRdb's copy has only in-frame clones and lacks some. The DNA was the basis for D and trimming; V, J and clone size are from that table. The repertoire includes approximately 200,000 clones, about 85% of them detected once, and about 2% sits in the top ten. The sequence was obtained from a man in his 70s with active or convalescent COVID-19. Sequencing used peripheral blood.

The CDR3 DNA is TGTGCCAGCAGCCACGACACCTTCTTGAACACTGAAGCTTTCTTT. This encodes CASSHDTFLNTEAFF. This sequence joins TRBV3-1 (or the pseudogene TRBV3-2) and TRBJ1-1; no clear D. The V gene's germline CDR1 is LGHDT and CDR2 YNNKEL (reference sequence). The V end lost 3 bases, the J end lost 0 bases, and 11 bases lay between the germline ends. This CDR3 is built from 15 residues.